The clone carrying this T cell receptor (beta chain) was seen a few times. Its antigen is not known. This sample is part of a study of metastatic and nonmetastatic thyroid tumors. Study observations and caveats: Within blood and tumor, benign nodules reportedly had significantly lower TCR beta diversity than malignant thyroid tumors did.

All patients were untreated before thyroid surgery. Germline loops: CDR1 SGDLS, CDR2 YYNGEE. The CDR3 runs 15 residues. With 0 bases clipped from V and 6 bases from J, the junction kept 4 bases outside the gene matches. Original processing notes: Building a distant-metastasis classifier for papillary thyroid cancer drew on CDR3 differences across clinicopathological groups. TCRdb re-called the PCR reads via MiXCR. TCRdb, not the authors, supplied the V and J calls. Of 7,000 to 8,000 clones in the sample, over 25% were seen once. This chain uses TRBV9 with TRBJ2-1; TRBD2 aligns across 9 bases. This clonotype was sampled from a female donor with papillary thyroid cancer or a benign thyroid nodule (not recorded which). Some clones in this sample may be carry-over from other donors' samples. The sequencing input was tumor tissue. Here the CDR3 DNA reads TGTGCCAGCAGCGTAGGGGGACTAGCAATCAATGAGCAGTTCTTC. It is translated as CASSVGGLAINEQFF.